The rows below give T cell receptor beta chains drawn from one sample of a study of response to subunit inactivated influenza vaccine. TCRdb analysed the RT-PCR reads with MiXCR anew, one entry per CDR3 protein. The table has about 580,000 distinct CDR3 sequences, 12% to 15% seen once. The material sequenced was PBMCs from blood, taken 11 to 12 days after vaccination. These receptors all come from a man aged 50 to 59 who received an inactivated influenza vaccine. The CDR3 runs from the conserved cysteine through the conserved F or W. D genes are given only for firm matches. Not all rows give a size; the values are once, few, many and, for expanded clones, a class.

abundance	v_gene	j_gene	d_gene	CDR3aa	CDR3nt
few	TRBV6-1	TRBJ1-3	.	CASSGASPGNTIYF	TGTGCCAGCAGTGGCGCGTCGCCTGGAAACACCATATATTTT
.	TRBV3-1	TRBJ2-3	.	CASTQRRTLTTDTQYF	TGTGCCAGCACCCAAAGAAGAACACTTACCACAGATACGCAGTATTTT
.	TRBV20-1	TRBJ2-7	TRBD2	CSARWTSGRSHEQYF	TGCAGTGCTAGGTGGACTAGCGGGAGGTCCCACGAGCAGTACTTC
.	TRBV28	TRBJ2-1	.	CASSLFASLPEQFF	TGTGCCAGCAGTTTATTTGCCAGCTTGCCGGAGCAGTTCTTC
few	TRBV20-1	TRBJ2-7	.	CSASLPGAPYEQYF	TGCAGTGCCAGTCTACCAGGGGCTCCCTACGAGCAGTACTTC
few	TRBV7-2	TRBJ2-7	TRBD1	CASNRDRQLYEQYF	TGTGCCAGCAACCGGGACAGACAATTGTACGAGCAGTACTTC
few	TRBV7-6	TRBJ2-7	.	CASSVNGVEQYF	TGTGCCAGCAGCGTAAACGGAGTCGAGCAGTACTTC
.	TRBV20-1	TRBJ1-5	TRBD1	CSASGQGSNQPQHF	TGCAGTGCTAGCGGACAGGGTAGCAATCAGCCCCAGCATTTT
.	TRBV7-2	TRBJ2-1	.	CASSLSSEQFF	TGTGCCAGCAGCTTATCATCTGAGCAGTTCTTC
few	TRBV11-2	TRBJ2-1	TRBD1	CASSFGTGGGVGYNEQFF	TGTGCCAGCAGCTTCGGGACAGGGGGTGGGGTAGGCTACAATGAGCAGTTCTTC
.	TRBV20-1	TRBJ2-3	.	CSARRAPRTDTQYF	TGCAGTGCTAGAAGGGCCCCCCGCACAGATACGCAGTATTTT
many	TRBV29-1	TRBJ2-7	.	CSRKGSYEQYF	TGCAGCCGAAAGGGCTCCTACGAGCAGTACTTC
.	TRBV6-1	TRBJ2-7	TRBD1	CASSEALDREEYF	TGTGCCAGCAGTGAAGCTCTGGACAGGGAGGAGTACTTC
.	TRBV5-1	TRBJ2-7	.	CASSLRPQSAGNYEQYF	TGCGCCAGCAGCTTGAGGCCCCAATCAGCAGGAAACTACGAGCAGTACTTC
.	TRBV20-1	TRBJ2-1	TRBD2	CSARSSSGSHYNEQFF	TGCAGTGCTAGGAGCTCTAGCGGGAGCCACTACAATGAGCAGTTCTTC
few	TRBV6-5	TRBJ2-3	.	CASSYTYSTDTQYF	TGTGCCAGCAGTTACACATATAGCACAGATACGCAGTATTTT
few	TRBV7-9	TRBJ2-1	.	CASSPGAGRSEQFF	TGTGCCAGCAGCCCGGGGGCCGGGCGCAGTGAGCAGTTCTTC
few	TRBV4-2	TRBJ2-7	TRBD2	CASSPLAGGYEQYF	TGTGCCAGCAGCCCCCTAGCGGGAGGATACGAGCAGTACTTC
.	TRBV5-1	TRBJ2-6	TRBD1	CASSPTGTGKTGANVLTF	TGCGCCAGCAGCCCAACCGGGACAGGGAAAACTGGGGCCAACGTCCTGACTTTC
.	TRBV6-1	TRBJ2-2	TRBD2	CASSPSIPTSGANTGELFF	TGTGCCAGCAGTCCATCGATCCCGACTAGCGGGGCGAACACCGGGGAGCTGTTTTTT
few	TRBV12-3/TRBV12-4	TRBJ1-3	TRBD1	CASTGQGRTGNTIYF	TGTGCCAGCACAGGACAGGGCAGAACTGGAAACACCATATATTTT
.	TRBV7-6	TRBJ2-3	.	CASSLAPEASTDTQYF	TGTGCCAGCAGCTTAGCGCCGGAAGCCTCCACAGATACGCAGTATTTT
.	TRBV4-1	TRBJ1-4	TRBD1	CASSQPYRDRTNEKLFF	TGCGCCAGCAGCCAGCCTTACCGGGACAGAACTAATGAAAAACTGTTTTTT